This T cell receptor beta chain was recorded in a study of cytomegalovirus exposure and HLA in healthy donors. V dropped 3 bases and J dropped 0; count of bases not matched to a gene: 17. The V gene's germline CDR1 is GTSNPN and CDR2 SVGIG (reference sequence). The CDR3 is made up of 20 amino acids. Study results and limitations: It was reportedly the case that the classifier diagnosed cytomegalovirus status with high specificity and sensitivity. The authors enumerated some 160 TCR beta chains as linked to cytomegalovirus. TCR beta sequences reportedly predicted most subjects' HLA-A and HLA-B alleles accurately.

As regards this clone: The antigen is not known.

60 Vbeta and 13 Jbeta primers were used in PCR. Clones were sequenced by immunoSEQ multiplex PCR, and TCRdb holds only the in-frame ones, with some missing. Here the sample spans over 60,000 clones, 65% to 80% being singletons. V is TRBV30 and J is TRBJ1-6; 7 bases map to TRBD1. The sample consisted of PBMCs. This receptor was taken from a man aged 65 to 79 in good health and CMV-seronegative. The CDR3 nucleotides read TGTGCCTGGAGAGACCTATGGACAGGAGCTAAAAGCTCCTATAATTCACCCCTCCACTTT. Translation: CAWRDLWTGAKSSYNSPLHF.